Below are 9 T cell receptor beta chains sequenced from a single sample in a study of control samples from healthy donors and cancer patients. Assay used: immunoSEQ multiplex PCR; TCRdb lists only in-frame clones, some missing. Of 200,000 or so clones detected, roughly 94% appear once; the ten largest clones hold about 1.6%. The sequencing input was blood. The origin of the receptors is a man aged 45 to 65 in good health.

The CDR3 is CASSQDRLKETQYF. The CDR3, as DNA: TGTGCCAGCAGCCAGGACAGGTTAAAAGAGACCCAGTACTTC. The V gene is TRBV11-2, the J gene TRBJ2-5; 7 nucleotides line up with TRBD1. This CDR3 is 14 amino acids long. V lost 5 bases, J lost 3 bases, and 6 bases stayed unmatched. The V gene's germline CDR1 is SGHAT and CDR2 FQNNGV.

The chain employs TRBV5-1 and TRBJ2-1; 7 nucleotides agree with TRBD2. The CDR3 length is 14 residues. Per the germline V gene, CDR1 is SGHRS and CDR2 is YFSETQ. V gave up 4 bases and J gave up 6 bases; unmatched junction bases: 7. As DNA, the CDR3 is TGCGCCAGCAGCCCGTGGACGGGGGGCAATGAGCAGTTCTTC. Its translation is CASSPWTGGNEQFF.

CDR3 nucleotides: TGTGCCAGCAGCCAAAGACGGATCCTAGGGGATGAGCAGTTCTTC. It yields the protein CASSQRRILGDEQFF. This chain joins TRBV14 and TRBJ2-1; possibly TRBD1 for D (5 bases). V lost 2 bases to trimming and J lost 8 bases, with 16 bases between them. Germline V gene lookup returns CDR1 SGHDN and CDR2 FVKESK. This CDR3 contains 15 residues.

This clone was seen just once. This chain uses TRBV2 with TRBJ1-1; TRBD1 matches at 7 bases. The CDR3 totals 14 residues. CDR1 and CDR2 from the germline V gene are SNHLY and FYNNEI. Germline trimming cut 5 bases from V and 6 bases from J; bases unmatched to any gene: 9. CDR3 coding DNA: TGTGCCAGCAGTCTCCAGGGGGGGACATCTGAAGCTTTCTTT. Translation gives CASSLQGGTSEAFF.

The V call is TRBV19, the J call TRBJ1-5, with D possibly matching TRBD1 (6 bases). V was trimmed by 5 bases and J by 0 bases, leaving 14 bases between them. This CDR3 contains 16 residues. Germline lookup yields CDR1 LNHDA and CDR2 SQIVND (reference sequence). The CDR3, as DNA: TGTGCCAGTAGTGGATCAGGGACAAATAGCAATCAGCCCCAGCATTTT. Amino acids: CASSGSGTNSNQPQHF. The full variable domain, its missing parts supplied by reference TRBV19 and TRBJ1-5, is DGGITQSPKYLFRKEGQNVTLSCEQNLNHDAMYWYRQDPGQGLRLIYYSQIVNDFQKGDIAEGYSVSREKKESFPLTVTSAQKNPTAFYLCASSGSGTNSNQPQHFGDGTRLSIL.

The count of this clone is one. The chain combines TRBV7-2 with TRBJ1-5, with D perhaps TRBD1 (6 bases). The CDR3 consists of 16 residues. The V and J ends lost 5 bases and 5 bases respectively, with 19 bases between them. Germline V gene data show CDR1 as SGHTA and CDR2 as FQGNSA. CDR3 region: CASSTNRGGRDQPQHF. The CDR3 bases are TGTGCCAGCAGCACTAATCGGGGGGGCCGGGATCAGCCCCAGCATTTT.

This sequence joins TRBV28 and TRBJ1-5; 7 nucleotides agree with TRBD1. CDR1 and CDR2 (germline): MDHEN, SYDVKM. The CDR3 spans 15 residues. Germline trimming cut 5 bases from V and 3 bases from J; bases unmatched to any gene: 7. The CDR3 coding sequence is TGTGCCAGCAGTACCCGGACAGGAGTCAATCAGCCCCAGCATTTT. Translating gives CASSTRTGVNQPQHF.

This clone was counted a single time. The CDR3 here is CASSQDEGSADTQYF. The CDR3 DNA is TGCGCCAGCAGCCAAGACGAGGGGAGCGCAGATACGCAGTATTTT. The rearrangement joins TRBV4-1 to TRBJ2-3; possibly TRBD1 or TRBD2 for D (5 bases each). Germline assignment: CDR1 MGHRA and CDR2 YSYEKL. The V end lost 0 bases, the J end lost 4 bases, and 11 bases lay between the germline ends. This CDR3 region has 15 residues.

The J gene is TRBJ2-3, the V gene TRBV7-9, with D possibly being TRBD2 (7 bases). The CDR3 is made up of 16 amino acids. From germline, CDR1 is SEHNR and CDR2 FQNEAQ (reference sequence). Trimming stripped 1 base from V and 2 bases from J, with 13 bases between. The CDR3: CASSLVGGPVTDTQYF. DNA of the CDR3: TGTGCCAGCAGCTTAGTGGGGGGGCCCGTCACAGATACGCAGTATTTT.